This T cell receptor beta chain comes out of a study of cytomegalovirus exposure and HLA in healthy donors. V was pared by 3 bases and J by 2 bases, with 11 bases between. The germline CDR1 and CDR2 sequences are SGHRS and YFSETQ. There are 14 residues in the CDR3. Libraries were prepared by immunoSEQ multiplex PCR; TCRdb keeps only in-frame clonotypes and omits some of them. The sample consists of about 220,000 clones, approximately 86% of them appearing once. This clonotype was obtained from a woman under 30 in good health and CMV-seronegative. This chain links TRBV5-1 with TRBJ2-5, with a weak D call TRBD1 (6 bases). Sequenced input: PBMCs. The CDR3 sequence is CASSSGQGQETQYF. CDR3 sequence (DNA): TGCGCCAGCAGCTCCGGGCAGGGGCAAGAGACCCAGTACTTC.